The rows below give T cell receptor beta chains drawn from one sample of a study of blood T cell repertoires in COVID-19. Libraries were prepared by immunoSEQ multiplex PCR; TCRdb keeps only in-frame clonotypes and omits some of them. This table has 300,000 or so clones, about 89% appearing once. The sample consisted of peripheral blood. The receptor set was obtained from a middle-aged woman who had recovered from COVID-19. CDR3s include the opening cysteine and the closing phenylalanine or tryptophan. A D gene is named only where the DNA matches it firmly. Size is omitted from some rows. Given values are once, few, many or a class for expanded clones.

clone_size: -
d_call: -
j_call: TRBJ2-7
v_call: TRBV7-2
cdr3_nt: TGTGCCAGCAGCTTAGAGTGGGGGGACTCCTACGAGCAGTACTTC
cdr3_aa: CASSLEWGDSYEQYF

clone_size: -
d_call: -
j_call: TRBJ2-7
v_call: TRBV11-2
cdr3_nt: TGTGCCAGCAGCTTAGGTGCAGGGGACGAGCAGTACTTC
cdr3_aa: CASSLGAGDEQYF

clone_size: -
d_call: -
j_call: TRBJ2-7
v_call: TRBV21-1
cdr3_nt: TGTGCCAGCCCCCTTACTCTCTACGAGCAGTACTTC
cdr3_aa: CASPLTLYEQYF

clone_size: -
d_call: -
j_call: TRBJ1-5
v_call: TRBV6-2/TRBV6-3
cdr3_nt: TGTGCCAGCAGTTACGGGGGCAGGGTAGGGGATCAGCCCCAGCATTTT
cdr3_aa: CASSYGGRVGDQPQHF

clone_size: -
d_call: -
j_call: TRBJ2-3
v_call: TRBV5-1
cdr3_nt: TGCGCCAGCAGCTTGGCGGGTCAGGGGAGTCCAGATACGCAGTATTTT
cdr3_aa: CASSLAGQGSPDTQYF

clone_size: once
d_call: -
j_call: TRBJ2-5
v_call: TRBV11-3
cdr3_nt: TGTGCCAGCAGCTTAGCTACCGACGCTGAGAGGGAGACCCAGTACTTC
cdr3_aa: CASSLATDAERETQYF

clone_size: -
d_call: -
j_call: TRBJ1-6
v_call: TRBV27
cdr3_nt: TGTGCCAGCAGTTTTTTTGAGAGCTCCTATAATTCACCCCTCCACTTT
cdr3_aa: CASSFFESSYNSPLHF

clone_size: -
d_call: -
j_call: TRBJ2-1
v_call: TRBV5-4
cdr3_nt: TGTGCCAGCAGCACCGGGGGGCCGAGCTCCTACAATGAGCAGTTCTTC
cdr3_aa: CASSTGGPSSYNEQFF

clone_size: -
d_call: -
j_call: TRBJ2-3
v_call: TRBV25-1
cdr3_nt: TGTGCCAGCAGTGACTGGGCGGGTGGTACGCAGTATTTT
cdr3_aa: CASSDWAGGTQYF

clone_size: -
d_call: TRBD2
j_call: TRBJ2-1
v_call: TRBV18
cdr3_nt: TGTGCCAGCTCACGGTTTAGCGGGGGGGCATACAATGAGCAGTTCTTC
cdr3_aa: CASSRFSGGAYNEQFF

clone_size: -
d_call: TRBD1
j_call: TRBJ1-5
v_call: TRBV30
cdr3_nt: TGTGCCTGGACGGGACAGGACAATCAGCCCCAGCATTTT
cdr3_aa: CAWTGQDNQPQHF

clone_size: -
d_call: -
j_call: TRBJ2-7
v_call: TRBV27
cdr3_nt: TGTGCCAGCAGTTTATCGAGGGGGTCCTACGAGCAGTACTTC
cdr3_aa: CASSLSRGSYEQYF

clone_size: once
d_call: TRBD1
j_call: TRBJ2-1
v_call: TRBV29-1
cdr3_nt: TGCAGCGTTGCGGGGGGACAGGGGCCAGATGAGCAGTTCTTC
cdr3_aa: CSVAGGQGPDEQFF

clone_size: -
d_call: -
j_call: TRBJ2-5
v_call: TRBV12-3/TRBV12-4
cdr3_nt: TGTGCCAGCAGTTTAGGGCTTCAAGAGACCCAGTACTTC
cdr3_aa: CASSLGLQETQYF

clone_size: -
d_call: TRBD2
j_call: TRBJ2-5
v_call: TRBV4-2
cdr3_nt: TGTGCCAGCAGCCAAGTACTAGCGGAGCAAGAGACCCAGTACTTC
cdr3_aa: CASSQVLAEQETQYF

clone_size: -
d_call: -
j_call: TRBJ1-1
v_call: TRBV5-1
cdr3_nt: TGCGCCAGCAGCTTCTGGACAGATACTGAAGCTTTCTTT
cdr3_aa: CASSFWTDTEAFF

clone_size: -
d_call: TRBD1
j_call: TRBJ1-4
v_call: TRBV2
cdr3_nt: TGTGCCAGCACATGGGACAGGGATAAAGAAAAACTGTTTTTT
cdr3_aa: CASTWDRDKEKLFF

clone_size: -
d_call: TRBD1
j_call: TRBJ2-2
v_call: TRBV6-1
cdr3_nt: TGTGCCAGCAGTGGCCGGACAGGGGGAGGTACCGGGGAGCTGTTTTTT
cdr3_aa: CASSGRTGGGTGELFF

clone_size: -
d_call: TRBD1
j_call: TRBJ1-4
v_call: TRBV19
cdr3_nt: TGTGCCAGTAGTGCAGGGGGTTCGTGGGAAAAACTGTTTTTT
cdr3_aa: CASSAGGSWEKLFF

clone_size: -
d_call: -
j_call: TRBJ2-3
v_call: TRBV7-6
cdr3_nt: TGTGCCAGCAGCCTACGAGCGTCTAGCACAGATACGCAGTATTTT
cdr3_aa: CASSLRASSTDTQYF

clone_size: -
d_call: -
j_call: TRBJ1-2
v_call: TRBV27
cdr3_nt: TGTGCCAGCAGTTTGACAGTGAACTATGGCTACACCTTC
cdr3_aa: CASSLTVNYGYTF